This entry lists 32 T cell receptor beta chains sequenced from one sample in a study of identical twins. TCRdb independently ran MiXCR on the 5' RACE reads; one entry per CDR3 protein. The repertoire holds about 900,000 distinct CDR3 sequences, with over 9% as singletons. The data were also submitted as part of a second study, on yellow fever vaccine responses in identical twins.

Material for sequencing was PBMCs. The receptors were sampled from a woman younger than 30 in good health.

This clonotype has only a few counts. The gene calls are TRBV7-2 and TRBJ2-2, with 12 bases that match TRBD2. The CDR3 consists of 16 residues. Germline lookup yields CDR1 SGHTA and CDR2 FQGNSA. V shed 6 bases, J shed 8 bases, and the junction held 10 bases outside the gene matches. The CDR3 DNA reads TGTGCCAGCAGTCCACCGGGACTAGCGGGTTATGGGGAGCTGTTTTTT. This codes for CASSPPGLAGYGELFF.

The chain employs TRBV5-1 and TRBJ2-7; D possibly corresponds to TRBD2 (5 bases). There are 15 residues in the CDR3. CDR1 is SGHRS and CDR2 is YFSETQ in the germline V gene. With 1 base removed from V and 7 bases from J, the gap between germline ends came to 18 bases. This CDR3 is CASSLSAGPGGEQYF. CDR3 DNA sequence: TGCGCCAGCAGCTTGTCGGCGGGTCCCGGCGGGGAGCAGTACTTC.

This clonotype was recorded many times. This sequence joins TRBV2 and TRBJ1-2; 9 bases are shared with TRBD1. CDR1 is SNHLY and CDR2 is FYNNEI in the germline V gene. After removal of 7 bases from V and 2 bases from J, the junction contained 5 bases not matched to a gene. This CDR3 contains 14 residues. The CDR3 nucleotides are TGTGCCAGCAATGGACAGGGGACGAACTATGGCTACACCTTC. Protein: CASNGQGTNYGYTF.

Comment on this clonotype: An end of the junction does not agree with germline; a read error may underlie this. The chain joins TRBV6-1 to TRBJ1-2; no definite D call. Looked up from germline, CDR1 is MNHNS and CDR2 is SASEGT. There are 13 residues in the CDR3. CDR3 protein: CASREGRVNGYTF. In DNA form, the CDR3 reads TGTGCCAGCAGGGAAGGACGGGTTAATGGCTACACCTTC.

This clonotype appeared a few times. This chain uses TRBV5-1 with TRBJ2-7; 9 bases are a match to TRBD1. The CDR3 covers 14 residues. V lost 1 base to trimming and J lost 5 bases; unmatched junction nucleotides: 4. Germline CDR1 SGHRS, CDR2 YFSETQ. In nucleotides, the CDR3 is TGCGCCAGCAGCTTGACAGGGGGCGGGAACGAGCAGTACTTC. Amino acids: CASSLTGGGNEQYF. The full variable domain, in which reference TRBV5-1 and TRBJ2-7 provide the parts outside the CDR3, is KAGVTQTPRYLIKTRGQQVTLSCSPISGHRSVSWYQQTPGQGLQFLFEYFSETQRNKGNFPGRFSGRQFSNSRSEMNVSTLELGDSALYLCASSLTGGGNEQYFGPGTRLTVT.

The chain joins TRBV12-3 or TRBV12-4 to TRBJ2-7, with D perhaps TRBD2 (6 bases). The CDR3 runs 12 residues. V was pared by 7 bases and J by 2 bases, with 9 bases between. The chain's CDR3 is CASMGGPYEQYF. For the CDR3, the DNA is TGTGCCAGCATGGGGGGTCCCTACGAGCAGTACTTC.

V is TRBV24-1 and J is TRBJ2-3; D may be TRBD2 (5 bases). CDR3 length: 13 residues. From germline, CDR1 is KGHDR and CDR2 SFDVKD. The ends were cut back, 5 bases at V and 10 bases at J, with 15 bases in the middle. CDR3 loop: CATSAGSLVAQYF. CDR3 DNA sequence: TGTGCCACCAGTGCGGGGTCCCTCGTAGCGCAGTATTTT.

This clonotype was detected ten times or more. The V call is TRBV29-1, the J call TRBJ2-7; 7 positions match TRBD2. Germline V gene sequence: CDR1 SQVTM, CDR2 ANQGSEA. V lost 4 bases, J lost 3 bases, and 6 bases stayed unmatched. CDR3 length: 13 residues. CDR3 residues: CSVGGGSYYEQYF. In nucleotides, the CDR3 is TGCAGCGTTGGGGGCGGGAGTTACTACGAGCAGTACTTC.

In this sample, this clonotype turned up a few times. The chain carries TRBV29-1 and TRBJ1-2; 9 bases are a match to TRBD1. Trimming cost V 0 bases and J 7 bases; bases outside gene matches: 12. CDR1 and CDR2 (germline): SQVTM, ANQGSEA. The CDR3 length is 16 residues. CDR3 protein: CSVEDRDREGSGGYTF. The CDR3 nucleotides read TGCAGCGTTGAAGATCGGGACAGGGAAGGTTCTGGTGGCTACACCTTC.

This chain's CDR3 is CASSFQRSGRLSEQFF. The DNA of the CDR3 is TGCGCCAGCAGCTTCCAAAGGAGCGGGAGGTTGAGTGAGCAGTTCTTC. The J gene is TRBJ2-1, the V gene TRBV5-1; 9 positions match TRBD2. The CDR3 loop spans 16 amino acids. Germline lookup yields CDR1 SGHRS and CDR2 YFSETQ. Losses at the gene ends were 2 bases for V and 9 bases for J; bases not matched to a gene: 12.

The sample holds a few counts of this clonotype. V and J are TRBV6-2 or TRBV6-3 and TRBJ2-7, with 11 bases lining up with TRBD2. The germline gives CDR1 MNHEY, CDR2 SVGEGT. Trimming cost V 2 bases and J 5 bases; bases outside gene matches: 2. The CDR3 sequence is 14 residues long. The CDR3 is CASSYLGLADEQYV. The CDR3 nucleotides are TGTGCCAGCAGTTACCTGGGACTAGCGGACGAGCAGTACGTC.

Only a few counts were recorded for this clonotype. The chain couples TRBV7-7 to TRBJ2-1, with 8 bases that match TRBD2. Unmatched junction bases numbered 5, after V lost 4 bases and J lost 0 bases. The CDR3 is made up of 16 amino acids. Looked up from germline, CDR1 is SSHAT and CDR2 is FNYEAQ (reference sequence). CDR3 protein: CASSSLSGSSYNEQFF. The CDR3 bases are TGTGCCAGCAGCTCCCTGAGCGGGAGCTCCTACAATGAGCAGTTCTTC.

This clonotype was seen a few times. The genes are TRBV12-3 or TRBV12-4 and TRBJ1-2; unclear D gene. The CDR3 extends over 14 amino acids. V was pared by 1 base and J by 4 bases, with 10 bases between. The CDR3 is CASSLVGNIYGYTF. CDR3 in DNA: TGTGCCAGCAGTTTAGTGGGGAATATCTATGGCTACACCTTC.

This chain uses TRBV20-1 with TRBJ2-6, with D perhaps TRBD1 (6 bases). Trimming shortened V by 5 bases and J by 0 bases, and 8 bases separated the two germline ends. The CDR3 loop spans 14 amino acids. The V gene's germline CDR1 is DFQATT and CDR2 SNEGSKA (reference sequence). The CDR3 region is CSAGDTSGANVLTF. The CDR3 bases are TGCAGTGCTGGGGACACCTCTGGGGCCAACGTCCTGACTTTC.

The genes are TRBV20-1 and TRBJ2-5; unclear D gene. V was shortened by 3 bases and J by 2 bases, with 10 bases between the two germline ends. Germline V lookup: CDR1 DFQATT, CDR2 SNEGSKA (reference sequence). This CDR3 comprises 13 residues. CDR3 region: CSARDGPQETQYF. DNA for the CDR3: TGCAGTGCTAGGGACGGACCTCAAGAGACCCAGTACTTC.

Only a few counts were recorded for this clonotype. The chain carries TRBV2 and TRBJ1-2; D gene unclear. The CDR3 covers 14 residues. Germline loops: CDR1 SNHLY, CDR2 FYNNEI. Trimming stripped 2 bases from V and 2 bases from J, with 9 bases between. CDR3: CASSEFPRNYGYTF. CDR3 in DNA: TGTGCCAGCAGTGAATTTCCACGAAACTATGGCTACACCTTC. The whole variable domain, remainder taken from reference TRBV2 and TRBJ1-2, is EPEVTQTPSHQVTQMGQEVILRCVPISNHLYFYWYRQILGQKVEFLVSFYNNEISEKSEIFDDQFSVERPDGSNFTLKIRSTKLEDSAMYFCASSEFPRNYGYTFGSGTRLTVV.

This clonotype turned up a few times. The CDR3 spells CASSGNGGPGETQYF. The CDR3 DNA is TGCGCCAGCAGTGGTAACGGAGGGCCGGGGGAGACCCAGTACTTC. This chain links TRBV5-1 with TRBJ2-5, with TRBD2 as a possible D gene (6 bases). The germline V gene has CDR1 SGHRS and CDR2 YFSETQ. The CDR3 sequence is 15 residues long. V lost 5 bases, J lost 5 bases, and 19 bases lay in between.

This clonotype was observed a handful of times. This chain connects TRBV9 to TRBJ2-2; D not resolved. Trimming pared 4 bases from V and 1 base from J, leaving 11 bases between. The CDR3 has 15 amino acids. CDR1 is SGDLS and CDR2 is YYNGEE in the germline V gene. In DNA, the CDR3 is TGTGCCAGCAGCCCAAGGTGGGGGAACACCGGGGAGCTGTTTTTT. Translating gives CASSPRWGNTGELFF.

The chain employs TRBV4-1 and TRBJ2-1, with unresolved D. Trimming stripped 0 bases from V and 6 bases from J, with 12 bases between. This CDR3 is 15 amino acids long. CDR1 is MGHRA and CDR2 is YSYEKL in the germline V gene. CDR3 in amino acids: CASSQEEERFNEQFF. The CDR3 DNA reads TGCGCCAGCAGCCAAGAAGAAGAGAGGTTCAATGAGCAGTTCTTC.

This clonotype was seen more than once but under ten times. J is TRBJ2-3 and V is TRBV24-1; D is possibly TRBD1 (6 bases). Deletions cut 2 bases from V and 1 base from J, with 18 bases between. Germline CDR1 and CDR2: KGHDR and SFDVKD. The CDR3 extends over 18 amino acids. CDR3 sequence (DNA): TGTGCCACCAGTGATTCGAGACAGACAGGCTTCCGCACAGATACGCAGTATTTT. It translates to CATSDSRQTGFRTDTQYF.

The V call is TRBV12-3 or TRBV12-4, the J call TRBJ2-1; 9 bases match TRBD2. Germline trimming cut 5 bases from V and 9 bases from J; bases unmatched to any gene: 5. The CDR3 sequence is 13 residues long. CDR3 protein: CASSRLTSGEQFF. The CDR3 region has the DNA TGTGCCAGCAGTCGCCTGACTAGCGGTGAGCAGTTCTTC.

This clonotype was counted a few times. The CDR3 loop reads CASSFGSFTGQFF. CDR3 bases: TGTGCCAGCAGCTTTGGTAGCTTTACCGGGCAGTTCTTC. J is TRBJ2-1 and V is TRBV7-2; D is undetermined. Between the trimmed V and J ends, which lost 3 bases and 12 bases, there was a span of 15 bases. Germline V CDR1 and CDR2: SGHTA, FQGNSA. CDR3 length: 13 amino acids.

In this sample, this clonotype turned up many times. This rearrangement joins TRBV5-1 to TRBJ2-3, with D possibly being TRBD1 (6 bases). The germline V and J ends were trimmed by 0 bases and 4 bases, with 9 bases remaining between them. Germline CDR1 reads SGHRS; CDR2 reads YFSETQ. This CDR3 has 14 residues. In nucleotides, the CDR3 is TGCGCCAGCAGCTTGGGTGGGACACCAGATACGCAGTATTTT. Translating gives CASSLGGTPDTQYF.

This clonotype was recorded a few times. The CDR3, as DNA: TGTGCCAGCGACTTGAGGATTCCCTTAACCTACAATGAGCAGTTCTTC. Translating it yields CASDLRIPLTYNEQFF. The rearrangement links TRBV11-2 to TRBJ2-1; D is ambiguous. The V and J ends lost 8 bases and 2 bases respectively, with 19 bases between them. The CDR3 length is 16 residues. From germline, CDR1 is SGHAT and CDR2 FQNNGV.

This clonotype was observed at least ten times. This sequence joins TRBV4-1 and TRBJ2-3, with a tentative D call TRBD2 (5 bases). Germline loops: CDR1 MGHRA, CDR2 YSYEKL. The CDR3 extends over 17 amino acids. The V and J ends lost 2 bases and 0 bases respectively, with 15 bases between them. The chain's CDR3 is CASSQSLPGYSTDTQYF. The CDR3 nucleotides are TGCGCCAGCAGCCAATCTCTTCCGGGGTATAGCACAGATACGCAGTATTTT.

In its sample, this clonotype was seen many times. The gene calls are TRBV7-9 and TRBJ1-5, with 7 bases fitting TRBD1. There are 17 residues in the CDR3. V gave up 4 bases and J gave up 0 bases; unmatched junction bases: 9. Looked up from germline, CDR1 is SEHNR and CDR2 is FQNEAQ (reference sequence). DNA of the CDR3: TGTGCCAGCAGCTACACAGGGGCTGGATATAGCAATCAGCCCCAGCATTTT. Its protein is CASSYTGAGYSNQPQHF.

The chain recombines TRBV4-1 with TRBJ2-7; 13 bases fit TRBD2. V shed 0 bases and J 3 bases; nucleotides not matched to a gene: 5. CDR3 length: 17 residues. Germline CDR1 MGHRA, CDR2 YSYEKL. The CDR3 DNA reads TGCGCCAGCAGCCAAGAGTGGACTAGCGGGAGAAACTACGAGCAGTACTTC. The encoded protein is CASSQEWTSGRNYEQYF.

This clonotype was seen only a few times. V gene TRBV5-1 combines with J gene TRBJ2-7; TRBD2 aligns across 9 bases. Unmatched junction bases numbered 11, after V lost 6 bases and J lost 4 bases. Germline-derived CDR1 and CDR2 are SGHRS and YFSETQ. The length of the CDR3 is 15 residues. CDR3 sequence (DNA): TGCGCCAGCACCATGGAGCTAGCGGGATTTTACGAGCAGTACTTC. It translates to CASTMELAGFYEQYF.

This clonotype has more than one count but fewer than ten. This chain joins TRBV25-1 and TRBJ2-1; possibly TRBD1 for D (6 bases). Trimming cost V 2 bases and J 0 bases, with 11 bases left between them. Germline lookup yields CDR1 MGHDK and CDR2 SYGVNS. The CDR3 covers 16 residues. The CDR3 nucleotides read TGTGCCAGCAGTGAAGAGCAGGGGTTCTCCTACAATGAGCAGTTCTTC. Its translation is CASSEEQGFSYNEQFF.

In its sample, this clonotype was seen a few times. V gene TRBV5-1 combines with J gene TRBJ1-1; the D is unclear. Trimming stripped 3 bases from V and 1 base from J, with 13 bases between. This CDR3 comprises 15 residues. CDR1 is SGHRS and CDR2 is YFSETQ in the germline V gene. CDR3 coding DNA: TGCGCCAGCAGCTCCGCATCGACCCCGAACACTGAAGCTTTCTTT. Translated: CASSSASTPNTEAFF. Full variable domain (missing parts from reference TRBV5-1 and TRBJ1-1): KAGVTQTPRYLIKTRGQQVTLSCSPISGHRSVSWYQQTPGQGLQFLFEYFSETQRNKGNFPGRFSGRQFSNSRSEMNVSTLELGDSALYLCASSSASTPNTEAFFGQGTRLTVV.

This clonotype was observed a few times. The chain combines TRBV5-5 with TRBJ2-1; 8 positions agree with TRBD1. Germline loops: CDR1 SGHKS, CDR2 YYEKEE (reference sequence). V was clipped by 0 bases and J by 4 bases; unmatched bases: 12. CDR3 length: 18 residues. In DNA, the CDR3 is TGTGCCAGCAGCTTGGCCTTGGGAACAGGGGGATTTTACAATGAGCAGTTCTTC. Its translation is CASSLALGTGGFYNEQFF.

This clonotype appeared many times. Germline and junction disagree at one end, which may indicate a read error. This chain links TRBV5-1 with TRBJ2-7, with D perhaps matching TRBD1 (5 bases). This CDR3 region has 13 residues. Germline-derived CDR1 and CDR2 are SGHRS and YFSETQ. The CDR3 DNA reads TGTGCCAGCAGCTTATCAGGGAACTACGAGCAGTACTTC. Amino acids: CASSLSGNYEQYF.